One and the same sample provided the 9 T cell receptor beta chains below, sequenced in a study of cytomegalovirus exposure and HLA in healthy donors. The study ran its PCR with 60 Vbeta and 13 Jbeta primers. Profiling relied on immunoSEQ multiplex PCR, and the TCRdb table lists in-frame clones only, not all of them. Of about 230,000 clones in the sample, approximately 78% were seen once. Sequenced material: PBMCs. All receptors derive from a boy between 10 and 17 years old in good health and CMV-seronegative.

This clone was seen once. The chain combines TRBV4-1 with TRBJ2-7; the match to TRBD2 covers 14 bases. CDR1 is MGHRA, CDR2 YSYEKL, per germline. The length of the CDR3 is 15 residues. V lost 4 bases to trimming and J lost 3 bases; unmatched junction nucleotides: 2. CDR3 residues: CASSLGLAGGYEQYF. The CDR3, as DNA: TGCGCCAGCAGCCTCGGACTAGCGGGGGGCTACGAGCAGTACTTC.

The chain links TRBV25-1 to TRBJ1-1; D is unclear. The germline gives CDR1 MGHDK, CDR2 SYGVNS. The CDR3 consists of 14 residues. V lost 5 bases and J lost 2, with 12 bases in between. In DNA, the CDR3 is TGTGCCAGCAGTCCCGGTCGGGGAAACACTGAAGCTTTCTTT. It encodes CASSPGRGNTEAFF.

The V and J genes are TRBV5-6 and TRBJ1-2, with a weak D call TRBD1 (6 bases). The germline V gene encodes CDR1 SGHDT and CDR2 YYEEEE. The CDR3 covers 14 residues. V lost 4 bases and J 8 bases, leaving 18 bases between the germline ends. CDR3 DNA: TGTGCCAGCAGCCCAAGCACAGGGAGCGTCGGCTACACCTTC. It codes for CASSPSTGSVGYTF.

The gene calls are TRBV10-3 and TRBJ1-2, with D unclear. Germline-derived CDR1 and CDR2 are ENHRY and SYGVKD. This CDR3 comprises 13 residues. V lost 6 bases and J lost 0, with 8 bases in between. The CDR3 DNA reads TGTGCCATCAGGAGGGAGACTAACTATGGCTACACCTTC. Protein: CAIRRETNYGYTF.

V and J are TRBV29-1 and TRBJ2-5, with 10 bases fitting TRBD2. Germline V gene lookup returns CDR1 SQVTM and CDR2 ANQGSEA. The V segment lost 6 bases and the J segment 5 bases; nucleotides outside the gene matches: 9. CDR3 length: 14 residues. The CDR3 loop reads CSVSGLATGETQYF. For the CDR3, the DNA is TGCAGCGTGTCGGGACTAGCGACCGGGGAGACCCAGTACTTC.

The chain has TRBV5-1 and TRBJ1-2; TRBD1 is a possible D gene (6 bases). With 0 bases removed from V and 4 bases from J, the gap between germline ends came to 10 bases. CDR1 and CDR2 (germline): SGHRS, YFSETQ. The length of the CDR3 is 14 residues. The CDR3 DNA reads TGCGCCAGCAGCTTGGTTGAGGGGGTCTATGGCTACACCTTC. This sequence encodes CASSLVEGVYGYTF.

This clone has only one observation. This CDR3 reads CASSLAPQGAGYGYTF. The CDR3 bases are TGCGCCAGCAGCTTGGCACCACAGGGGGCTGGCTATGGCTACACCTTC. The chain is built from TRBV5-1 and TRBJ1-2; 9 bases are shared with TRBD1. J lost 4 bases, V lost 0 bases, and 7 bases had no gene match. This CDR3 is 16 amino acids long. Germline CDR1 SGHRS, CDR2 YFSETQ.

The V and J genes are TRBV9 and TRBJ2-7, with 9 bases that match TRBD2. Germline CDR1 is SGDLS and CDR2 is YYNGEE. CDR3 size: 15 residues. The trim removed 0 bases at V and 6 bases at J, leaving 7 bases unmatched. This CDR3 is CASSVGAGGPGEQYF. The CDR3 region has the DNA TGTGCCAGCAGCGTAGGGGCGGGAGGGCCGGGCGAGCAGTACTTC.

This chain joins TRBV2 and TRBJ2-3, with a possible D match to TRBD2 (5 bases). The germline CDR1 and CDR2 sequences are SNHLY and FYNNEI. The CDR3 sequence is 14 residues long. With 6 bases removed from V and 0 bases from J, the gap between germline ends came to 10 bases. Written as DNA, the CDR3 is TGTGCCAGCAGCCCTAGCAGTAGCACAGATACGCAGTATTTT. Translating it yields CASSPSSSTDTQYF. Together with reference TRBV2 and TRBJ2-3, the CDR3 gives the full variable domain: EPEVTQTPSHQVTQMGQEVILRCVPISNHLYFYWYRQILGQKVEFLVSFYNNEISEKSEIFDDQFSVERPDGSNFTLKIRSTKLEDSAMYFCASSPSSSTDTQYFGPGTRLTVL.